This TCR beta chain is from a study of shared clonotypes between healthy human individuals. The CDR3 extends over 13 amino acids. V lost 3 bases and J lost 3, with 10 bases in between. In germline, CDR1 is SGHRS, CDR2 YFSETQ. Here immunoSEQ multiplex PCR was the method, and the copy in TCRdb shows in-frame clones only, minus some. The table shows about 480,000 clones, with 75% to 80% occurring only once. The material sequenced was PBMCs. The V and J genes are TRBV5-1 and TRBJ2-7, with D hard to call. This TCR was recovered from a woman between 40 and 55 years old in good health. Some clones in this sample may be carry-over from other donors' samples. The CDR3: CASSSPPFYEQYF. The CDR3 DNA reads as TGCGCCAGCAGCTCGCCGCCGTTCTACGAGCAGTACTTC. Full variable domain (outside the CDR3, taken from reference TRBV5-1 and TRBJ2-7): KAGVTQTPRYLIKTRGQQVTLSCSPISGHRSVSWYQQTPGQGLQFLFEYFSETQRNKGNFPGRFSGRQFSNSRSEMNVSTLELGDSALYLCASSSPPFYEQYFGPGTRLTVT.